This TCR beta chain was identified in a study of blood T cell repertoires in COVID-19. Study-wide background: Acute and convalescent COVID-19 specimens originated in the United States, Italy and Spain. In each case, the material was cDNA or gDNA derived from T cells, B-cell-depleted T cells, or PBMCs.

This clone has only a few counts. Per the original data handling: Estimation of nucleated cell counts relied on the amplification of reference gene primers. Assay used: immunoSEQ multiplex PCR; TCRdb lists only in-frame clones, some missing. That table is the source of V, J and clone size, and D and trimming were worked out from the DNA. The sample gives about 75,000 clones, 79% of which show up once; approximately 5% is in the top ten. The germline CDR1 and CDR2 sequences are SEHNR and FQNEAQ (reference sequence). The CDR3 totals 16 residues. The J segment lost 3 bases and the V segment lost 5 bases, leaving 9 bases of the junction unmatched.

The chain employs TRBV7-9 and TRBJ2-3; 9 bases match TRBD2. Sequenced sample: peripheral blood. The sequence came from a woman aged 80 or over with active or convalescent COVID-19. The CDR3 DNA follows: TGTGCCAGCAGCCCGCATTGGCGGGAGGGGACAGATACGCAGTATTTT. Translating gives CASSPHWREGTDTQYF. Full variable domain (rest looked up from reference TRBV7-9 and TRBJ2-3): DTGVSQNPRHKITKRGQNVTFRCDPISEHNRLYWYRQTLGQGPEFLTYFQNEAQLEKSRLLSDRFSAERPKGSFSTLEIQRTEQGDSAMYLCASSPHWREGTDTQYFGPGTRLTVL.